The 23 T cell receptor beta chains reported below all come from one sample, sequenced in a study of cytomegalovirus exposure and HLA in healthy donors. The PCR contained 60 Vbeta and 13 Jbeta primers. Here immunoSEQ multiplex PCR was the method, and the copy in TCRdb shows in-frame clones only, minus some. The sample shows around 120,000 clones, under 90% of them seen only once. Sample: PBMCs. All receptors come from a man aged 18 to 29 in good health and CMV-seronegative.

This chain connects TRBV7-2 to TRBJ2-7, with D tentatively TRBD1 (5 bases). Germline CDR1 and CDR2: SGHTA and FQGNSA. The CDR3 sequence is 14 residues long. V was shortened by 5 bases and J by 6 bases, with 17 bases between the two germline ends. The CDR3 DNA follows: TGTGCCAGCAGCCATCTTAACAGGTCCCCCGAGCAGTACTTC. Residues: CASSHLNRSPEQYF.

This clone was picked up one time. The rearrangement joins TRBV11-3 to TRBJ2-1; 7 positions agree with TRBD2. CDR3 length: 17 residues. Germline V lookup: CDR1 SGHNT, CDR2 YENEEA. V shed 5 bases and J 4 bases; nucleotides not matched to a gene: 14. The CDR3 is CASSPRGGYGRYNEQFF. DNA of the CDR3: TGTGCCAGCAGCCCCCGGGGAGGGTACGGCAGATACAATGAGCAGTTCTTC.

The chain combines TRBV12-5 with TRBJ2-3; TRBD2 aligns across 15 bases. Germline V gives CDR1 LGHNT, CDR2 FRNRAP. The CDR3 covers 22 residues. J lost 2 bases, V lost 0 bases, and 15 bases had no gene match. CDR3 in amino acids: CASGLVLGTSGGSGLFTDTQYF. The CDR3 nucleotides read TGTGCTAGTGGTTTGGTACTGGGGACTAGCGGGGGGTCGGGACTTTTCACAGATACGCAGTATTTT.

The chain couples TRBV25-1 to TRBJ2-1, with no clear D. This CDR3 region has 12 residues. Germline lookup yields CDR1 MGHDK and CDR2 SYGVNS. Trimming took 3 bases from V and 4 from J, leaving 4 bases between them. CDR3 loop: CASSDRYNEQFF. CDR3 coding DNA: TGTGCCAGCAGTGACAGATACAATGAGCAGTTCTTC.

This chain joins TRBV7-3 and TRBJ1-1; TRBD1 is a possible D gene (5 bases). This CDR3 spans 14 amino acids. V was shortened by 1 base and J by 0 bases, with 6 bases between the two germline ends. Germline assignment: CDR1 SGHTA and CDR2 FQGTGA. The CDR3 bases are TGTGCCAGCAGCTTAATGGGGCTGAACACTGAAGCTTTCTTT. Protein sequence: CASSLMGLNTEAFF.

The CDR3 DNA is TGCGCCAGCAGCCGCCGGGACAGTGCTACTTCGGATACGCAGTATTTT. Its protein is CASSRRDSATSDTQYF. V is TRBV4-3 and J is TRBJ2-3; 7 bases are a match to TRBD1. Per the germline V gene, CDR1 is LGHNA and CDR2 is YSLEER. The CDR3 has 16 residues. J lost 6 bases, V lost 4 bases, and 13 bases had no gene match.

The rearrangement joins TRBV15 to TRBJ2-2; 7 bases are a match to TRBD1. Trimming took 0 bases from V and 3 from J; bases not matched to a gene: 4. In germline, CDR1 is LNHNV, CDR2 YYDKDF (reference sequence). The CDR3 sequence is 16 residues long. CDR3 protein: CATSRDITGDTGELFF. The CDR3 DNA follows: TGTGCCACCAGCAGAGATATAACAGGGGACACCGGGGAGCTGTTTTTT.

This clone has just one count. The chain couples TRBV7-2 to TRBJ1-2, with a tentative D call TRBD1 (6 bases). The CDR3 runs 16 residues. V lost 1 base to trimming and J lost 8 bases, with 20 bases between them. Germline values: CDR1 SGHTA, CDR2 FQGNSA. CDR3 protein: CASSLEIGWDTGGYTF. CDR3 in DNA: TGTGCCAGCAGCTTAGAAATCGGATGGGACACGGGAGGCTACACCTTC.

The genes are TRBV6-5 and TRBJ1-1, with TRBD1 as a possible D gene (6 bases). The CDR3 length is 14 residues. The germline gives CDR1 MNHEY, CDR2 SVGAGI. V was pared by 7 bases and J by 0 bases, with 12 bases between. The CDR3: CASTRTVMNTEAFF. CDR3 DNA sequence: TGTGCCAGCACCCGGACAGTTATGAACACTGAAGCTTTCTTT.

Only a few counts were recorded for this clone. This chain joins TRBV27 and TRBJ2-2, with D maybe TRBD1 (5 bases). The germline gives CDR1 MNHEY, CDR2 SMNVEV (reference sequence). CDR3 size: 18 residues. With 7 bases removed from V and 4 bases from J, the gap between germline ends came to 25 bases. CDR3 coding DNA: TGTGCCAGCACGATAGCCCCCCCAGGGTTCAGTGGCACCGGGGAGCTGTTTTTT. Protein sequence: CASTIAPPGFSGTGELFF.

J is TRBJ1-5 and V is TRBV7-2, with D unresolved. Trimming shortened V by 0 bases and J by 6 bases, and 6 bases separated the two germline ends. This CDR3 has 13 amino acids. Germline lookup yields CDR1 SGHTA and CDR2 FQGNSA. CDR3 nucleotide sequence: TGTGCCAGCAGCTTAGCGCTAGGTCAGCCCCAGCATTTT. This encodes CASSLALGQPQHF.

The CDR3 DNA sequence: TGTGCCAGCAGCTTTTTCTCAGGGTCCTACGAGCAGTACTTC. Its translation: CASSFFSGSYEQYF. This chain uses TRBV5-5 with TRBJ2-7, with D possibly matching TRBD1 (5 bases). Germline V CDR1 and CDR2: SGHKS, YYEKEE (reference sequence). V dropped 2 bases and J dropped 1 base, with 10 bases sitting between them. The CDR3 loop spans 14 amino acids.

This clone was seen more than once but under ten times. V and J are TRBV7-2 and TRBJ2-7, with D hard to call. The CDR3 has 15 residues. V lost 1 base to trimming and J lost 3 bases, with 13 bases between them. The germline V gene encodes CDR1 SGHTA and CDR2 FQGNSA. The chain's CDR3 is CASSLDQEVYYEQYF. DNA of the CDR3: TGTGCCAGCAGCTTAGACCAAGAAGTCTACTACGAGCAGTACTTC.

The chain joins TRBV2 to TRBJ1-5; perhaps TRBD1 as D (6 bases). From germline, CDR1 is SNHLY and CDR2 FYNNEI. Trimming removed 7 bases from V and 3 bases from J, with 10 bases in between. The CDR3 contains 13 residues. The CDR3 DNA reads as TGTGCCAGCAACCGACAGGTCAATCAGCCCCAGCATTTT. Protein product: CASNRQVNQPQHF.

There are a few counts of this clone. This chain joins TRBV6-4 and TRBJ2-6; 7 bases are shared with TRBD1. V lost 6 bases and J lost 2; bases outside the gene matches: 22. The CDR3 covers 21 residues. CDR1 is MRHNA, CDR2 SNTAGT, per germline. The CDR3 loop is CASRDSSLQGIVQPGANVLTF. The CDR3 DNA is TGTGCCAGCAGGGACAGCAGCCTACAGGGGATCGTTCAGCCTGGGGCCAACGTCCTGACTTTC.

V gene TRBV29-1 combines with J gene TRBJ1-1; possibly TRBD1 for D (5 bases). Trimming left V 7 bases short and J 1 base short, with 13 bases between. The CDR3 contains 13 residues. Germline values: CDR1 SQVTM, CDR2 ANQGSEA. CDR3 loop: CSAARGANTEAFF. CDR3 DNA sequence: TGCAGCGCTGCGCGGGGCGCGAACACTGAAGCTTTCTTT.

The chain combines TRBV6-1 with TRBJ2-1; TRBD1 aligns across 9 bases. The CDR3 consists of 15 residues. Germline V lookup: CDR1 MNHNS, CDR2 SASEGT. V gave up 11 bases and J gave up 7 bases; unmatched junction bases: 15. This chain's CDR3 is CAGLSGGQGLNEQFF. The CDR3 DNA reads TGTGCCGGGCTATCGGGGGGACAGGGTTTGAATGAGCAGTTCTTC.

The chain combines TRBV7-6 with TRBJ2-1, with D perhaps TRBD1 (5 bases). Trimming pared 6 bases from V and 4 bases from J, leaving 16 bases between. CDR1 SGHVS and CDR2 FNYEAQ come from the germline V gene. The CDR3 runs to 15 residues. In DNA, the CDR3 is TGTGCCAGCAGTTCACAGGCTAGGGGATACAATGAGCAGTTCTTC. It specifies CASSSQARGYNEQFF.

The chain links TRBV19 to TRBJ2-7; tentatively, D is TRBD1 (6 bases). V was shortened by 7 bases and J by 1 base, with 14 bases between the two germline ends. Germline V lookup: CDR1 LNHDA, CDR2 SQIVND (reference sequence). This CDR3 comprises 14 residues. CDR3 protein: CASNYRVDSYEQYF. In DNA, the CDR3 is TGTGCCAGTAACTACAGGGTAGATTCCTACGAGCAGTACTTC.

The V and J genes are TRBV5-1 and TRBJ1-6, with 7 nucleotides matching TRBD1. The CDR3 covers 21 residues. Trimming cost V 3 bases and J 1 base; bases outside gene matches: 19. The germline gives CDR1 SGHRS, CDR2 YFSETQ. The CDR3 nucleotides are TGCGCCAGCAGCTGGGGAACCTTAACTAACAGGGGTAGTTCCTATAATTCACCCCTCCACTTT. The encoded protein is CASSWGTLTNRGSSYNSPLHF.

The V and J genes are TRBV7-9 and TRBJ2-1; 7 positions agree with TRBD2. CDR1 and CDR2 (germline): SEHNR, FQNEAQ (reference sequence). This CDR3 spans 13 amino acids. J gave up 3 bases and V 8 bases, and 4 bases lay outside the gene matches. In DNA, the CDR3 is TGTGCCAGCTTCGGGGGGTACTACAATGAGCAGTTCTTC. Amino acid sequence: CASFGGYYNEQFF.

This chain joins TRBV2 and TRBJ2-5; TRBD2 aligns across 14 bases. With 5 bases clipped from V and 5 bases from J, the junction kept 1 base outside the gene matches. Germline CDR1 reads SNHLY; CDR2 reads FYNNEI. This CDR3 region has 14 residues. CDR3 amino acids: CASSRTSGGETQYF. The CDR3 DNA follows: TGTGCCAGCAGTAGGACTAGCGGGGGGGAGACCCAGTACTTC.

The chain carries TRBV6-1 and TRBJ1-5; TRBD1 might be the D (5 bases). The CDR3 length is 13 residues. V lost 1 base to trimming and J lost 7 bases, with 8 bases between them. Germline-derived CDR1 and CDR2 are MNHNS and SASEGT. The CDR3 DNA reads TGTGCCAGCAGTGAAGGACAGCTACAGCCCCAGCATTTT. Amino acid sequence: CASSEGQLQPQHF.